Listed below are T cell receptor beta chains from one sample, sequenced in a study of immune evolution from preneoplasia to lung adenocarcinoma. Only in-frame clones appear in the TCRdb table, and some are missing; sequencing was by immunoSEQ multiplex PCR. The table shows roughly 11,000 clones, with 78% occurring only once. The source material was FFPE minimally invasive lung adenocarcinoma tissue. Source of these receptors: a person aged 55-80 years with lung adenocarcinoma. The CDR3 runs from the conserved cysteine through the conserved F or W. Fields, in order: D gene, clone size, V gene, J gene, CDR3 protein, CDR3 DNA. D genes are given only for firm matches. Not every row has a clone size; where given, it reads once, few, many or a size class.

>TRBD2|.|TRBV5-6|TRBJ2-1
CASSSSGGGNEQFF
TGTGCCAGCAGCTCCTCGGGGGGTGGGAATGAGCAGTTCTTC
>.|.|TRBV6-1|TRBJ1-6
CASSTDISYNSPLHF
TGTGCCAGCAGTACCGACATCAGCTATAATTCACCCCTCCACTTT
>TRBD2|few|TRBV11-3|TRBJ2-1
CASTLAGPGNEQFF
TGTGCCAGCACCCTAGCGGGCCCAGGCAATGAGCAGTTCTTC
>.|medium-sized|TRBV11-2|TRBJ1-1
CASSRDYQATAFF
TGTGCCAGCAGTCGGGACTACCAAGCAACAGCTTTCTTT
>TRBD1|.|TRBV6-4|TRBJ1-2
CASSPGTGGALNYGYTF
TGTGCCAGCAGCCCCGGGACAGGGGGCGCTTTGAACTATGGCTACACCTTC
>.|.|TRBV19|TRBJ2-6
CASSNRGLSGANVLTF
TGTGCCAGTAGTAATCGGGGCCTCTCTGGGGCCAACGTCCTGACTTTC
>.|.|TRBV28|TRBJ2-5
CASRKPRDSGTQYF
TGTGCCAGCAGAAAACCCCGGGACTCCGGAACCCAGTACTTC
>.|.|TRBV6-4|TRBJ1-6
CASSDSTKELDSPLHF
TGTGCCAGCAGTGACTCGACCAAAGAGCTGGATTCACCCCTCCACTTT
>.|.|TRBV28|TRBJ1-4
CASSKDRGMGEKLFF
TGTGCCAGCTCCAAAGATAGGGGAATGGGGGAAAAACTGTTTTTT
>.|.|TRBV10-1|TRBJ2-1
CASSETDNEQFF
TGCGCCAGCAGTGAAACAGACAATGAGCAGTTCTTC
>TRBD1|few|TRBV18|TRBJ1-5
CASSPTGQGYQPQHF
TGTGCCAGCTCACCTACGGGACAGGGATATCAGCCCCAGCATTTT
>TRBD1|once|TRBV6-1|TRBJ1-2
CAAGQNYGYTF
TGTGCCGCGGGACAGAACTATGGCTACACCTTC
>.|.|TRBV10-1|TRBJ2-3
CASSARLVLDTQYF
TGCGCCAGCAGTGCTAGACTAGTCTTAGATACGCAGTATTTT
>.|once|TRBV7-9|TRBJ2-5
CASSPGGGETQYF
TGTGCCAGCAGCCCAGGGGGGGGAGAGACCCAGTACTTC
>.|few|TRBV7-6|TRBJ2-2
CASSSVGGGELFF
TGTGCCAGCTCAAGCGTCGGAGGGGGGGAGCTGTTTTTT
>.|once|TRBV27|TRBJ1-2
CASSTRSRNYGYTF
TGTGCCAGCAGTACCCGATCCAGGAACTATGGCTACACCTTC
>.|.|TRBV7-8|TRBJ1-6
CASSDAGTTNSPLHF
TGTGCCAGCAGCGATGCCGGGACAACAAATTCACCCCTCCACTTT
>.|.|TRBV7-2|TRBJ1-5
CASSLLGGPQHF
TGTGCCAGCAGCTTACTAGGGGGGCCCCAGCATTTT
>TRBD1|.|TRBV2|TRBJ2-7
CASTRTGVGAYEQYF
TGTGCCAGCACCAGGACAGGGGTTGGGGCCTACGAGCAGTACTTC
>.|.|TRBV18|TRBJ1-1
CASSPNRDNTEAFF
TGTGCCAGCTCACCAAACCGGGACAACACTGAAGCTTTCTTT
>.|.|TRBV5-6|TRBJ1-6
CASSLGGPLHF
TGTGCCAGCAGCTTGGGAGGACCCCTCCACTTT
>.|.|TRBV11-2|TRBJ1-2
CASSLGRLSGGYTF
TGTGCCAGCAGCTTAGGCCGGTTGTCAGGTGGCTACACCTTC
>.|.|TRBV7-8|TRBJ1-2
CASSVREANPDTF
TGTGCCAGCAGCGTTAGGGAAGCGAACCCGGACACCTTC
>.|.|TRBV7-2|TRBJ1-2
CASSLRNPNYGYTF
TGTGCCAGCAGCCTAAGAAATCCTAACTATGGCTACACCTTC
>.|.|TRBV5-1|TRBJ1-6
CASSLVQAKNSPLHF
TGCGCCAGCAGCTTGGTGCAGGCGAAAAATTCACCCCTCCACTTT
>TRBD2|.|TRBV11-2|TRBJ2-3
CASSFEVAGGLGTDTQYF
TGTGCCAGCAGCTTTGAGGTAGCGGGGGGGCTGGGCACAGATACGCAGTATTTT
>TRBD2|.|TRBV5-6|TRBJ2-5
CASSSLRAGGETQYF
TGTGCCAGCAGCTCGCTGAGGGCGGGAGGGGAGACCCAGTACTTC
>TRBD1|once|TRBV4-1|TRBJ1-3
CASSPTGVRNTIYF
TGCGCCAGCAGCCCAACAGGGGTAAGAAACACCATATATTTT
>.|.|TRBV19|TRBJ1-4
CASRDTSLEKLFF
TGTGCCAGTAGAGATACCAGTCTTGAAAAACTGTTTTTT
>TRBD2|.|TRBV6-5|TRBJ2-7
CASSYRLAGGGQYF
TGTGCCAGCAGTTACAGGCTAGCGGGAGGCGGGCAGTACTTC
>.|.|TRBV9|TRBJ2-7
CASSVEASAPSSYEQYF
TGTGCCAGCAGCGTAGAGGCTAGCGCACCGAGCTCCTACGAGCAGTACTTC
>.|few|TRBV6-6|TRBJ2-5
CASSSREQETQYF
TGTGCCAGCAGTTCCAGGGAGCAAGAGACCCAGTACTTC
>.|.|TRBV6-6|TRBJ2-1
CASSYSWSANEQFF
TGTGCCAGCAGTTACTCGTGGTCCGCAAATGAGCAGTTCTTC
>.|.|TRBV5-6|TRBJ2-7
CASSLRGTSLGQYF
TGTGCCAGCAGCTTGAGGGGGACCTCTTTAGGGCAGTACTTC
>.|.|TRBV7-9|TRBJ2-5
CASSLALREETQYF
TGTGCCAGCAGCTTAGCGTTAAGGGAAGAGACCCAGTACTTC
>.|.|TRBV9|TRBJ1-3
CASSVGSSGNTIYF
TGTGCCAGCAGCGTTGGCAGCTCTGGAAACACCATATATTTT
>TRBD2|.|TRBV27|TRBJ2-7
CASSSSGTSGFEQYF
TGTGCCAGCAGTTCCTCAGGGACTAGCGGGTTCGAGCAGTACTTC
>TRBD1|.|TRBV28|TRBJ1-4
CASSPQGANEKLFF
TGTGCCAGCAGTCCACAGGGGGCTAATGAAAAACTGTTTTTT
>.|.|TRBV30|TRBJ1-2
CAWSGSDRGYTF
TGTGCCTGGAGTGGGTCAGATAGGGGCTACACCTTC
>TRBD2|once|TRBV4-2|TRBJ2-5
CASSQEGTRNRPSQETQYF
TGTGCCAGCAGCCAAGAGGGGACTAGGAATAGGCCAAGCCAAGAGACCCAGTACTTC
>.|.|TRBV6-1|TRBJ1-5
CASRVTGSMQPQHF
TGTGCCAGCAGAGTTACAGGGAGTATGCAGCCCCAGCATTTT
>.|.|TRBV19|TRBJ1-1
CASSIGAGSTAEAFF
TGTGCCAGTAGTATAGGTGCGGGATCGACGGCTGAAGCTTTCTTT
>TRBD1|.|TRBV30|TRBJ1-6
CAWSGILTGAFNSPLHF
TGTGCCTGGAGTGGAATCCTGACAGGGGCTTTTAATTCACCCCTCCACTTT
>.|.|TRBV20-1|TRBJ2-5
CGGQKGETQYF
TGCGGCGGACAGAAAGGGGAGACTCAGTACTTC
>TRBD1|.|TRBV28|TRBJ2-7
CASSPQGAEQYF
TGTGCCAGCAGTCCTCAGGGGGCGGAGCAGTACTTC
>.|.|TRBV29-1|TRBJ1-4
CSVKTQENINEKLFF
TGCAGCGTGAAGACACAGGAAAACATTAATGAAAAACTGTTTTTT
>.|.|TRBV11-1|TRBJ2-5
CASSPGYQETQYF
TGTGCCAGCAGCCCGGGGTACCAAGAGACCCAGTACTTC
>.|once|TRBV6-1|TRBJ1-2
CASSPIETGTNYTF
TGTGCCAGCAGTCCAATCGAGACCGGGACGAATTACACCTTC